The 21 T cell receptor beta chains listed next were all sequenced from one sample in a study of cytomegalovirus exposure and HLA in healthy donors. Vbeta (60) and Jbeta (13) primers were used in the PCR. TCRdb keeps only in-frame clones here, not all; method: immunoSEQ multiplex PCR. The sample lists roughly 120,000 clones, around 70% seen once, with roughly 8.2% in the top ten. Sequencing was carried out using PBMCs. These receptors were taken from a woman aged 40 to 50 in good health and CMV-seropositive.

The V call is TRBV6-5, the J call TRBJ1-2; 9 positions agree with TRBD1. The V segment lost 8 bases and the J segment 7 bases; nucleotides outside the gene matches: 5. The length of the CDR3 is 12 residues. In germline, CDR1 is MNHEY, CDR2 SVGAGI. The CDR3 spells CASYRGRSGYTF. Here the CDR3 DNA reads TGTGCCAGCTACAGGGGGCGCTCTGGCTACACCTTC.

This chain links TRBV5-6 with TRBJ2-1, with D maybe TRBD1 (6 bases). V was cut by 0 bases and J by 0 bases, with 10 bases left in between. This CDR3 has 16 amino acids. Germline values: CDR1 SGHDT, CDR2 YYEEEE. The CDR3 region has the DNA TGTGCCAGCAGCTTGGACAGGGCTCCCTCCTACAATGAGCAGTTCTTC. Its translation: CASSLDRAPSYNEQFF.

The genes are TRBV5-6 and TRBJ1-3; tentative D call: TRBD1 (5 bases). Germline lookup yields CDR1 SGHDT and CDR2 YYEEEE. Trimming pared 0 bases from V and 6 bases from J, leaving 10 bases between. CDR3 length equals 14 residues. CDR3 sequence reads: CASSLGQGKNTIYF. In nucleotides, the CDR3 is TGTGCCAGCAGCTTGGGGCAGGGAAAAAACACCATATATTTT.

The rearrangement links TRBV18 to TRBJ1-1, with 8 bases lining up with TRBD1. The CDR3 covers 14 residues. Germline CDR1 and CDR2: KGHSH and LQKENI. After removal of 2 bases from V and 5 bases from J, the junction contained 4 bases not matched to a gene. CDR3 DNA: TGTGCCAGCTCACCAGAAGGACAGGGTACTGAAGCTTTCTTT. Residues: CASSPEGQGTEAFF.

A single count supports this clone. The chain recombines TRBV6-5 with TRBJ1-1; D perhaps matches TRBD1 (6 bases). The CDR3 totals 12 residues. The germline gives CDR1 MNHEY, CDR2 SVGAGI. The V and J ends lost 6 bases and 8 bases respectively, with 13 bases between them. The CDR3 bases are TGTGCCAGCAGCAGGCAGAGGGGGGAAGCTTTCTTT. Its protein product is CASSRQRGEAFF.

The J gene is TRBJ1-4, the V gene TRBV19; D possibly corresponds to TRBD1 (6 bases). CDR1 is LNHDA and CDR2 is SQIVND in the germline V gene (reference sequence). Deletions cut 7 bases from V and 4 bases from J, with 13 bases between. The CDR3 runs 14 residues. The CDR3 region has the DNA TGTGCCAGTACCCTGACAGGTTATAATGAAAAACTGTTTTTT. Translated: CASTLTGYNEKLFF. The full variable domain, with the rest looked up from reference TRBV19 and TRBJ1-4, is DGGITQSPKYLFRKEGQNVTLSCEQNLNHDAMYWYRQDPGQGLRLIYYSQIVNDFQKGDIAEGYSVSREKKESFPLTVTSAQKNPTAFYLCASTLTGYNEKLFFGSGTQLSVL.

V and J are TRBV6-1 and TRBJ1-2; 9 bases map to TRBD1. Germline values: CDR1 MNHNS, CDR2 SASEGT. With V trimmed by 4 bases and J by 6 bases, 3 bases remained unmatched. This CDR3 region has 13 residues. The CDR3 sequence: CASSVGQGDGYTF. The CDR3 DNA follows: TGTGCCAGCAGTGTGGGACAGGGAGATGGCTACACCTTC.

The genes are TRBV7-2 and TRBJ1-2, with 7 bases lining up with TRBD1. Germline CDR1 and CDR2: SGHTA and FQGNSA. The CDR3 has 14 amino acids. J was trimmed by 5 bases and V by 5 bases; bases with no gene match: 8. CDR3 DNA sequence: TGTGCCAGCAGCCCTAGACAGGGTAATTATGGCTACACCTTC. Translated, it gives CASSPRQGNYGYTF.

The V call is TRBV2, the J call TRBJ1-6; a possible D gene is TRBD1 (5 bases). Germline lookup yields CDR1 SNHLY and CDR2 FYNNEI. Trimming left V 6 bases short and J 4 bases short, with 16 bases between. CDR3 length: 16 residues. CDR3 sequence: CASRGSQGNYNSPLHF. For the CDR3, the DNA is TGTGCCAGCAGGGGATCTCAGGGAAATTATAATTCACCCCTCCACTTT.

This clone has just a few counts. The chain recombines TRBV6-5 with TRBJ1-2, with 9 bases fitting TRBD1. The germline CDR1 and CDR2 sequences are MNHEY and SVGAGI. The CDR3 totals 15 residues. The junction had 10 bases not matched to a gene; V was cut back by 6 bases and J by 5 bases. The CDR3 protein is CASSTRGTGLYGYTF. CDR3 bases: TGTGCCAGCAGCACGCGAGGGACAGGGTTGTATGGCTACACCTTC.

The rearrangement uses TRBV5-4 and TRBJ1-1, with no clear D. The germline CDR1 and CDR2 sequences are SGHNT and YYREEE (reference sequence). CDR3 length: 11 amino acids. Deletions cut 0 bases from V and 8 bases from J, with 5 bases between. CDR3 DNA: TGTGCCAGCAGCTTGGGGAGAGAAGCTTTCTTT. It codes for CASSLGREAFF. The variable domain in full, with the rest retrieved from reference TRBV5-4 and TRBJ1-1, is ETGVTQSPTHLIKTRGQQVTLRCSSQSGHNTVSWYQQALGQGPQFIFQYYREEENGRGNFPPRFSGLQFPNYSSELNVNALELDDSALYLCASSLGREAFFGQGTRLTVV.

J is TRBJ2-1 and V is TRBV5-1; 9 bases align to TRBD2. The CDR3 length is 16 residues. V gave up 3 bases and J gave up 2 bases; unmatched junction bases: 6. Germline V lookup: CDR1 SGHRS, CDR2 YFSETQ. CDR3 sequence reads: CASSSEAGGTYNEQFF. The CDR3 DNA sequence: TGCGCCAGCAGCTCAGAAGCGGGGGGAACCTACAATGAGCAGTTCTTC.

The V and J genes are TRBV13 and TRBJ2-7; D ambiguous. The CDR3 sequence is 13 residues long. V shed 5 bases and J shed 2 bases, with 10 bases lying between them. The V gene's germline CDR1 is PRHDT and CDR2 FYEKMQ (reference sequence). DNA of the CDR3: TGTGCCAGCAGCCCTCCGTTCGCCTACGAGCAGTACTTC. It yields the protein CASSPPFAYEQYF.

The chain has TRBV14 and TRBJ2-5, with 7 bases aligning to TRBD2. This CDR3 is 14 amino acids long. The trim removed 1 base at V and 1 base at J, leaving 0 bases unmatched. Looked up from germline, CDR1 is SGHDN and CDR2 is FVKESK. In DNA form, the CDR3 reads TGTGCCAGCAGCCAAGCGGGGGGCCAAGAGACCCAGTACTTC. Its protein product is CASSQAGGQETQYF.

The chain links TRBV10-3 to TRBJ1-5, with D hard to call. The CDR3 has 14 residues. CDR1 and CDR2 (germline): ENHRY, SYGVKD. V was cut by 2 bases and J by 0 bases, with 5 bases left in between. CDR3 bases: TGTGCCATCAGTGAGGGAGGTAGCAATCAGCCCCAGCATTTT. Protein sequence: CAISEGGSNQPQHF.

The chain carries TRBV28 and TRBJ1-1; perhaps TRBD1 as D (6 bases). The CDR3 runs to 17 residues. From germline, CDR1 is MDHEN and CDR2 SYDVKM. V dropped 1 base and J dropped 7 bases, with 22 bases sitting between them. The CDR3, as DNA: TGTGCCAGCAGTTTATCCGTCGACTCAGACAGGCCGATTGAAGCTTTCTTT. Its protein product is CASSLSVDSDRPIEAFF.

The CDR3 DNA follows: TGTGCCAGCAGCGGCGGACAGGGTGGGGTGGTGGGGCAAGAGACCCAGTACTTC. This translates into CASSGGQGGVVGQETQYF. The chain combines TRBV9 with TRBJ2-5; TRBD1 aligns across 8 bases. J was trimmed by 2 bases and V by 3 bases; bases with no gene match: 15. Per the germline V gene, CDR1 is SGDLS and CDR2 is YYNGEE. This CDR3 contains 18 residues.

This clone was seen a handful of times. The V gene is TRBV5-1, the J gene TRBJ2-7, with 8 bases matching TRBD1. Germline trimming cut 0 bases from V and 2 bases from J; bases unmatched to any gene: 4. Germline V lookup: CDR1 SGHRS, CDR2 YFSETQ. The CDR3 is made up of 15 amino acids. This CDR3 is CASSLGDRGTYEQYF. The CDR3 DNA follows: TGCGCCAGCAGCTTGGGAGACAGGGGAACCTACGAGCAGTACTTC.

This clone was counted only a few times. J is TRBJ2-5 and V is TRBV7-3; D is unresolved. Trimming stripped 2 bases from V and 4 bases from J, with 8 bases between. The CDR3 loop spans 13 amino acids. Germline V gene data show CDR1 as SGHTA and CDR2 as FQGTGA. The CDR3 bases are TGTGCCAGCAGCTTATCTACCGGAGAGACCCAGTACTTC. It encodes CASSLSTGETQYF.

As DNA, the CDR3 is TGTGCCAGCAGCCAATATACAGGGGGGCATGGCTACACCTTC. The encoded protein is CASSQYTGGHGYTF. The chain employs TRBV14 and TRBJ1-2; the match to TRBD1 covers 8 bases. V dropped 2 bases and J dropped 6; count of bases not matched to a gene: 5. Germline V gene lookup returns CDR1 SGHDN and CDR2 FVKESK. The CDR3 is made up of 14 amino acids.

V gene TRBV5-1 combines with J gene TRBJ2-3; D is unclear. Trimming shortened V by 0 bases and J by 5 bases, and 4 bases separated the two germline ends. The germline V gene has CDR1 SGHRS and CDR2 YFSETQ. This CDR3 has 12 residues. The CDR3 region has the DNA TGCGCCAGCAGCTTGGCGGGAGATACGCAGTATTTT. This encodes CASSLAGDTQYF.